Following are 32 T cell receptor beta chains from one sample sequenced in a study of shared clonotypes between healthy human individuals. The table came from immunoSEQ multiplex PCR; TCRdb's copy has only in-frame clones and leaves some out. The sample yields around 2,000,000 clones, 85% to 95% seen once. Material for sequencing was naive CD4+ T cells sorted from blood. The subset denotes: CD45RA+ positively selected. The receptor source for this set is a man in his late teens or twenties in good health.

This chain joins TRBV2 and TRBJ1-1, with D unclear. The V end lost 7 bases, the J end lost 1 base, and 10 bases lay between the germline ends. From germline, CDR1 is SNHLY and CDR2 FYNNEI. The CDR3 contains 13 residues. Here the CDR3 reads CASTWQENTEAFF. The CDR3 nucleotides are TGTGCCAGCACGTGGCAGGAGAACACTGAAGCTTTCTTT. The variable domain in full, completed from reference TRBV2 and TRBJ1-1, reads EPEVTQTPSHQVTQMGQEVILRCVPISNHLYFYWYRQILGQKVEFLVSFYNNEISEKSEIFDDQFSVERPDGSNFTLKIRSTKLEDSAMYFCASTWQENTEAFFGQGTRLTVV.

The J gene is TRBJ1-2, the V gene TRBV7-9; 7 nucleotides match TRBD1. Germline lookup yields CDR1 SEHNR and CDR2 FQNEAQ (reference sequence). The CDR3 sequence is 13 residues long. V shed 5 bases and J 4 bases; nucleotides not matched to a gene: 4. CDR3: CASSRDRRYGYTF. The CDR3 DNA follows: TGTGCCAGCAGCCGGGACAGACGCTATGGCTACACCTTC.

The rearrangement joins TRBV7-2 to TRBJ2-7, with a tentative D call TRBD2 (6 bases). V lost 5 bases and J 3 bases, leaving 17 bases between the germline ends. CDR3 size: 15 residues. Germline CDR1 reads SGHTA; CDR2 reads FQGNSA. In DNA, the CDR3 is TGTGCCAGCAGCGTGGGACTTGGGATGAGCTACGAGCAGTACTTC. Protein product: CASSVGLGMSYEQYF.

Concerning this clone: A read error may produce the germline difference seen at one junction end. V gene TRBV15 combines with J gene TRBJ2-1; tentative D call: TRBD2 (5 bases). The CDR3 is 18 residues long. Germline CDR1 is LNHNV and CDR2 is YYDKDF (reference sequence). The chain's CDR3 is CATSRDQLAGAPYNEQFF. The DNA of the CDR3 is TGTGCCACCAGCAGAGATCAGCTAGCTGGTGCCCCCTATAATGAGCAGTTCTTC. Complete variable domain (other parts from reference TRBV15 and TRBJ2-1): DAMVIQNPRYQVTQFGKPVTLSCSQTLNHNVMYWYQQKSSQAPKLLFHYYDKDFNNEADTPDNFQSRRPNTSFCFLDIRSPGLGDTAMYLCATSRDQLAGAPYNEQFFGPGTRLTVL.

This clone was observed a single time. CDR3 residues: CASSPGQATNEKLFF. The CDR3, as DNA: TGCGCCAGCAGCCCGGGACAGGCAACTAATGAAAAACTGTTTTTT. The V and J genes are TRBV5-1 and TRBJ1-4; 8 bases are shared with TRBD1. Germline V gene data show CDR1 as SGHRS and CDR2 as YFSETQ. The CDR3 has 15 amino acids. The junction had 2 bases not matched to a gene; V was cut back by 4 bases and J by 0 bases.

The chain carries TRBV7-6 and TRBJ1-5; D call uncertain. Trimming took 1 base from V and 3 from J, leaving 4 bases between them. The germline gives CDR1 SGHVS, CDR2 FNYEAQ. The CDR3 is 13 amino acids. This chain's CDR3 is CASSLGPNQPQHF. Written as DNA, the CDR3 is TGTGCCAGCAGCTTAGGGCCCAATCAGCCCCAGCATTTT.

The rearrangement links TRBV5-1 to TRBJ1-4; D remains ambiguous. The CDR3 loop spans 15 amino acids. The V gene lost 0 bases and the J gene lost 8 bases, with 14 bases spanning the gap. Germline V gene sequence: CDR1 SGHRS, CDR2 YFSETQ. CDR3 amino acids: CASSLGGTQGEKLFF. The DNA for the CDR3 is TGCGCCAGCAGCTTGGGGGGAACCCAAGGGGAAAAACTGTTTTTT.

This rearrangement joins TRBV6-5 to TRBJ1-1, with unresolved D. The CDR3 length is 12 residues. From germline, CDR1 is MNHEY and CDR2 SVGAGI. V lost 5 bases and J lost 4, with 8 bases in between. CDR3 region: CASSTGPTEAFF. CDR3 nucleotide sequence: TGTGCCAGCAGTACCGGCCCCACTGAAGCTTTCTTT.

The chain employs TRBV19 and TRBJ2-6; D remains ambiguous. The CDR3 is 17 residues long. V shed 3 bases and J shed 0 bases, with 12 bases lying between them. CDR1 is LNHDA and CDR2 is SQIVND in the germline V gene (reference sequence). The CDR3 nucleotides are TGTGCCAGTAGTATTGAGGTTCTCAGCTCTGGGGCCAACGTCCTGACTTTC. It yields the protein CASSIEVLSSGANVLTF.

The chain carries TRBV7-8 and TRBJ1-1, with 7 bases fitting TRBD1. Losses at the gene ends were 1 base for V and 4 bases for J; bases not matched to a gene: 9. Germline CDR1 is SGHVS and CDR2 is FQNEAQ. The CDR3 spans 16 residues. CDR3 sequence: CASSLVQGEVLTEAFF. For the CDR3, the DNA is TGTGCCAGCAGCTTAGTTCAGGGGGAGGTGCTCACTGAAGCTTTCTTT. Drawing the rest from reference TRBV7-8 and TRBJ1-1, the complete variable domain is GAGVSQSPRYKVAKRGQDVALRCDPISGHVSLFWYQQALGQGPEFLTYFQNEAQLDKSGLPSDRFFAERPEGSVSTLKIQRTQQEDSAVYLCASSLVQGEVLTEAFFGQGTRLTVV.

This clone was seen once. The rearrangement joins TRBV30 to TRBJ2-7; no clear D. Deletions cut 2 bases from V and 1 base from J, with 9 bases between. Germline V CDR1 and CDR2: GTSNPN, SVGIG (reference sequence). The CDR3 contains 13 residues. The DNA of the CDR3 is TGTGCCTGGAGTTGGATGTCGTCCTACGAGCAGTACTTC. It specifies CAWSWMSSYEQYF.

This clone has just one count. The chain couples TRBV25-1 to TRBJ2-7, with 8 bases lining up with TRBD1. Germline V gene sequence: CDR1 MGHDK, CDR2 SYGVNS. J was trimmed by 1 base and V by 2 bases; bases with no gene match: 4. The CDR3 is 15 amino acids. CDR3 protein: CASSERTGLSYEQYF. CDR3 nucleotide sequence: TGTGCCAGCAGTGAAAGGACAGGGCTTTCCTACGAGCAGTACTTC.

The V call is TRBV7-2, the J call TRBJ2-3, with D perhaps matching TRBD1 or TRBD2 (5 bases each). Germline V CDR1 and CDR2: SGHTA, FQGNSA. There are 12 residues in the CDR3. Deletions cut 7 bases from V and 8 bases from J, with 13 bases between. CDR3 in amino acids: CASISEGRTQYF. DNA for the CDR3: TGTGCCAGCATCTCCGAGGGACGTACGCAGTATTTT.

Only one count was recorded for this clone. Other DNA sequences in the sample encode the same CDR3. J is TRBJ2-2 and V is TRBV5-1; the match to TRBD1 covers 9 bases. This CDR3 is built from 15 residues. Trimming at V came to 4 bases and at J to 5 bases, leaving 6 bases not matched to a gene. The germline V gene encodes CDR1 SGHRS and CDR2 YFSETQ. The CDR3 spells CASSLGQGGTGELFF. The CDR3 DNA follows: TGCGCCAGCAGCCTGGGACAGGGCGGAACCGGGGAGCTGTTTTTT.

Here the CDR3 DNA reads TGTGCCAGCAGTTATGGGGTAGCGGGAGCACTGGAGCAGTTCTTC. It yields the protein CASSYGVAGALEQFF. The genes are TRBV6-6 and TRBJ2-1, with 9 bases identical to TRBD2. In germline, CDR1 is MNHNY, CDR2 SVGAGI (reference sequence). The CDR3 totals 15 residues. The V and J ends lost 3 bases and 10 bases, in that order; junction bases with no gene match: 10.

V is TRBV19 and J is TRBJ2-7; no clear D gene. Germline values: CDR1 LNHDA, CDR2 SQIVND (reference sequence). Trimming left V 1 base short and J 2 bases short, with 9 bases between. CDR3 length: 14 amino acids. For the CDR3, the DNA is TGTGCCAGTAGTATAGGCCAGTTTCCCTACGAGCAGTACTTC. Translation gives CASSIGQFPYEQYF.

The J gene is TRBJ2-3, the V gene TRBV10-2; 7 bases align to TRBD2. V lost 0 bases, J lost 4 bases, and 7 bases stayed unmatched. The CDR3 contains 16 residues. Looked up from germline, CDR1 is WSHSY and CDR2 is SAAADI. Here the CDR3 reads CASSESPTSFPDTQYF. DNA of the CDR3: TGCGCCAGCAGTGAGTCCCCGACTAGCTTCCCAGATACGCAGTATTTT.

V and J are TRBV7-2 and TRBJ2-7; perhaps TRBD2 as D (6 bases). CDR3 length: 14 amino acids. Trimming removed 1 base from V and 2 bases from J, with 9 bases in between. The V gene's germline CDR1 is SGHTA and CDR2 FQGNSA. This chain's CDR3 is CASSLVEGPYEQYF. The CDR3 nucleotides read TGTGCCAGCAGCTTAGTGGAGGGTCCCTACGAGCAGTACTTC.

The chain joins TRBV7-2 to TRBJ2-5, with D perhaps given as TRBD1 or TRBD2 (5 bases each). CDR1 is SGHTA, CDR2 FQGNSA, per germline. V was trimmed by 5 bases and J by 7 bases, leaving 17 bases between them. This CDR3 has 14 amino acids. CDR3 loop: CASSRDGARGTQYF. In DNA, the CDR3 is TGTGCCAGCAGCAGGGACGGCGCCCGGGGGACCCAGTACTTC.

The count of this clone is one. The chain has TRBV6-6 and TRBJ2-3; 9 bases map to TRBD2. The CDR3 consists of 14 residues. Germline CDR1 is MNHNY and CDR2 is SVGAGI (reference sequence). V was clipped by 6 bases and J by 4 bases; unmatched bases: 5. The CDR3 spells CASRFEREADTQYF. DNA for the CDR3: TGTGCCAGCAGATTCGAGCGGGAGGCAGATACGCAGTATTTT.

The rearrangement uses TRBV29-1 and TRBJ1-1; possibly TRBD1 for D (6 bases). The CDR3 totals 13 residues. Trimming cost V 2 bases and J 4 bases, with 11 bases left between them. Germline V lookup: CDR1 SQVTM, CDR2 ANQGSEA. The CDR3 DNA sequence: TGCAGCGTTGAAAATAGGGGGACCACTGAAGCTTTCTTT. It translates to CSVENRGTTEAFF.

The chain has TRBV11-3 and TRBJ1-1; D gene uncertain. The V and J ends lost 5 bases and 0 bases respectively, with 10 bases between them. Germline V gene data show CDR1 as SGHNT and CDR2 as YENEEA. This CDR3 spans 14 amino acids. The CDR3 here is CASSPGNMNTEAFF. In DNA form, the CDR3 reads TGTGCCAGCAGCCCCGGGAACATGAACACTGAAGCTTTCTTT. The full variable domain, completed using reference TRBV11-3 and TRBJ1-1, is EAGVVQSPRYKIIEKKQPVAFWCNPISGHNTLYWYLQNLGQGPELLIRYENEEAVDDSQLPKDRFSAERLKGVDSTLKIQPAELGDSAVYLCASSPGNMNTEAFFGQGTRLTVV.

The rearrangement joins TRBV27 to TRBJ1-6, with 10 bases lining up with TRBD1. The CDR3 runs to 21 residues. V was clipped by 2 bases and J by 9 bases; unmatched bases: 22. The germline V gene has CDR1 MNHEY and CDR2 SMNVEV (reference sequence). The CDR3 region has the DNA TGTGCCAGCAGTTTAGGCCTCCGGGACAGGGGAAAAGTTGGGACTATTTCACCCCTCCACTTT. It encodes CASSLGLRDRGKVGTISPLHF.

This sequence joins TRBV5-1 and TRBJ2-3; 11 bases are shared with TRBD2. Germline V lookup: CDR1 SGHRS, CDR2 YFSETQ. CDR3 length equals 17 residues. The trim removed 0 bases at V and 0 bases at J, leaving 3 bases unmatched. CDR3 amino acids: CASSLGLAGTSTDTQYF. CDR3 bases: TGCGCCAGCAGCTTGGGACTAGCGGGGACTAGCACAGATACGCAGTATTTT. Full variable domain (remainder filled in from reference TRBV5-1 and TRBJ2-3): KAGVTQTPRYLIKTRGQQVTLSCSPISGHRSVSWYQQTPGQGLQFLFEYFSETQRNKGNFPGRFSGRQFSNSRSEMNVSTLELGDSALYLCASSLGLAGTSTDTQYFGPGTRLTVL.

The J gene is TRBJ1-6, the V gene TRBV9, with D uncertain. Germline CDR1 and CDR2: SGDLS and YYNGEE. The CDR3 is 15 residues long. The V end lost 0 bases, the J end lost 7 bases, and 11 bases lay between the germline ends. The CDR3 sequence is CASSVGDTGNSPLHF. CDR3 sequence (DNA): TGTGCCAGCAGCGTAGGGGATACGGGGAATTCACCCCTCCACTTT.

V gene TRBV29-1 combines with J gene TRBJ1-1; D possibly corresponds to TRBD1 (5 bases). The V and J ends lost 1 base and 12 bases respectively, with 18 bases between them. Germline V CDR1 and CDR2: SQVTM, ANQGSEA. This CDR3 contains 13 residues. The CDR3 spells CSVEGARIGQSFF. CDR3 DNA sequence: TGCAGCGTTGAAGGCGCCCGAATAGGACAATCTTTCTTT.

This chain connects TRBV30 to TRBJ2-4; 13 bases are a match to TRBD2. Germline V gene sequence: CDR1 GTSNPN, CDR2 SVGIG (reference sequence). Trimming removed 2 bases from V and 6 bases from J; junction bases left unmatched: 22. The CDR3 length is 21 residues. The chain's CDR3 is CAWSWGRTSGSIGWGRNIQYF. The CDR3 coding sequence is TGTGCCTGGAGTTGGGGGAGGACTAGCGGGAGTATAGGTTGGGGTAGAAACATTCAGTACTTC.

The chain combines TRBV7-2 with TRBJ1-2; no firm D call. V shed 4 bases and J shed 8 bases, with 20 bases lying between them. CDR3 size: 15 residues. CDR1 SGHTA and CDR2 FQGNSA come from the germline V gene. CDR3 residues: CASSSRVGIYSGYTF. CDR3 coding DNA: TGTGCCAGCAGCTCTCGGGTGGGCATCTACTCCGGCTACACCTTC.

CDR3 nucleotide sequence: TGCGCCAGCAGCTCGGGACAGGGGGCGGCTGAAGCTTTCTTT. Its translation is CASSSGQGAAEAFF. The V gene is TRBV5-1, the J gene TRBJ1-1; TRBD1 matches at 12 bases. The V segment lost 3 bases and the J segment 6 bases; nucleotides outside the gene matches: 3. Germline values: CDR1 SGHRS, CDR2 YFSETQ. The CDR3 is 14 amino acids.

V and J are TRBV4-1 and TRBJ1-5, with D perhaps TRBD1 (5 bases). Germline V gene data show CDR1 as MGHRA and CDR2 as YSYEKL. CDR3 length: 17 residues. The V end was cut by 9 bases, the J end by 0 bases, with 21 bases between. CDR3 protein: CARDGSLREYSNQPQHF. Written as DNA, the CDR3 is TGCGCCAGGGACGGAAGCCTCAGGGAGTATAGCAATCAGCCCCAGCATTTT.

The chain uses TRBV30 and TRBJ2-5, with 12 bases identical to TRBD2. The DNA matches TRBJ2-7 better at its end, which makes the J call doubtful. The CDR3 covers 13 residues. Germline CDR1 is GTSNPN and CDR2 is SVGIG (reference sequence). The CDR3 coding sequence is TGTGCCTGGAGACTAGCGGGAGGTGGCGAGCAGTACTTC. As protein: CAWRLAGGGEQYF.

This clone appeared a single time. The sample contains more than one DNA sequence encoding this CDR3. The V call is TRBV6-6, the J call TRBJ2-1; tentative D call: TRBD2 (5 bases). Trimming stripped 0 bases from V and 7 bases from J, with 7 bases between. CDR3 length: 13 residues. The V gene's germline CDR1 is MNHNY and CDR2 SVGAGI (reference sequence). The CDR3 loop reads CASSYSRGNEQFF. In nucleotides, the CDR3 is TGTGCCAGCAGTTACTCAAGAGGGAATGAGCAGTTCTTC.